This record concerns one T cell receptor (beta chain) sequence. Profiling relied on immunoSEQ multiplex PCR, and the TCRdb table lists in-frame clones only, not all of them. Of about 68,000 clones in the sample, more than 80% were seen once. The data belong to a study of T cell changes during pregnancy in multiple sclerosis. This CDR3 has 15 amino acids. Germline loops: CDR1 MNHEY, CDR2 SVGAGI. V was cut by 2 bases and J by 0 bases, with 8 bases left in between. This receptor was obtained from a female donor with multiple sclerosis, enrolled in a pregnancy study. Sequenced here: peripheral blood, sampled in the second trimester of pregnancy. The chain couples TRBV6-5 to TRBJ2-1, with a possible D match to TRBD1 (6 bases). CDR3 sequence reads: CASSYGQFSYNEQFF. The CDR3 DNA follows: TGTGCCAGCAGTTACGGACAGTTCTCCTACAATGAGCAGTTCTTC.